This T cell receptor beta chain was identified in a study of control samples from healthy donors and cancer patients. Profiled with immunoSEQ multiplex PCR; TCRdb holds only in-frame clones, not every one. The sample contains around 150,000 clones, approximately 94% of which appear only once. The V gene's germline CDR1 is LNHDA and CDR2 SQIVND (reference sequence). The CDR3 is 14 amino acids. With 5 bases clipped from V and 6 bases from J, the junction kept 8 bases outside the gene matches. The source of this sequence is a man in his 60s with colorectal cancer. The chain has TRBV19 and TRBJ2-7; 9 positions match TRBD1. The specimen sequenced was PBMCs. For the CDR3, the DNA is TGTGCCAGTAGTCCCCTTGACAGGGGGTTCGAGCAGTACTTC. Its protein is CASSPLDRGFEQYF.